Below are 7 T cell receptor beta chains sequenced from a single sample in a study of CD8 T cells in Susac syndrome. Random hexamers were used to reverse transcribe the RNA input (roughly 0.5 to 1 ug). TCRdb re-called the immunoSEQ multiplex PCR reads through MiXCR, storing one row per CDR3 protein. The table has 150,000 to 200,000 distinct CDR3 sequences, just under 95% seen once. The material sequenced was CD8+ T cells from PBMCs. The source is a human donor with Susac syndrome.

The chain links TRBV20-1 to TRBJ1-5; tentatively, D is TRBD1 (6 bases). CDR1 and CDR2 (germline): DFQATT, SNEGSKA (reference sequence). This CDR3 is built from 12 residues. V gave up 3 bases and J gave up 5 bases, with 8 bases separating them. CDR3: CSARAGDQPQHF. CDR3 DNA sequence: TGCAGTGCTAGGGCAGGGGATCAGCCCCAGCATTTT.

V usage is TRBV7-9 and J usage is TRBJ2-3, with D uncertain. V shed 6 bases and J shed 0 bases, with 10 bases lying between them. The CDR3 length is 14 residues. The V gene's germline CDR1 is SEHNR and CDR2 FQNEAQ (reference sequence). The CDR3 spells CASRTPKSTDTQYF. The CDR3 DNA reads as TGTGCCAGCAGGACCCCAAAAAGCACAGATACGCAGTATTTT.

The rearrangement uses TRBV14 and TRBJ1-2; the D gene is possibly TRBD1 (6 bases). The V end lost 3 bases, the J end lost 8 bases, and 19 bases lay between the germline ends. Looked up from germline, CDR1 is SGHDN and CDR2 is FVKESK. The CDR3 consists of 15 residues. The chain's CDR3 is CASSQGAPYYGGYTF. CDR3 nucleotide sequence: TGTGCCAGCAGCCAGGGGGCCCCGTACTATGGAGGCTACACCTTC.

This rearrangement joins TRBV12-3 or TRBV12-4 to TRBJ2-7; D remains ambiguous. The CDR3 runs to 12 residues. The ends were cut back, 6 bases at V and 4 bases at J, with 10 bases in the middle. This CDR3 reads CASSEHLYEQYF. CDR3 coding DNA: TGTGCCAGCAGCGAGCACCTGTACGAGCAGTACTTC.

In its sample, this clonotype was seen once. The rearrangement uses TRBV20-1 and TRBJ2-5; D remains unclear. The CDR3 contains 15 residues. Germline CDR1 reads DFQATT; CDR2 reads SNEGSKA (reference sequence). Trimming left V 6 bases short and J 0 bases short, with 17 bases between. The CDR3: CSARPAATDQETQYF. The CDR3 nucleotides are TGCAGTGCCCGGCCGGCCGCAACTGACCAAGAGACCCAGTACTTC.

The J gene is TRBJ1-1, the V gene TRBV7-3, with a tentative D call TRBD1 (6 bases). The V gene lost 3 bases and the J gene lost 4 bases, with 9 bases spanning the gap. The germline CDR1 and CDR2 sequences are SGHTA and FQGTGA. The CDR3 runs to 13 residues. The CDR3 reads CASSFSGVTEAFF. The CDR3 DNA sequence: TGTGCCAGCAGCTTCTCAGGGGTCACTGAAGCTTTCTTT.

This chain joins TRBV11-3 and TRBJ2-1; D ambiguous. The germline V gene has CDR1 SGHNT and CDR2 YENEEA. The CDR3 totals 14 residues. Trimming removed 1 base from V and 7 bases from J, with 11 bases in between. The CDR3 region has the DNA TGTGCCAGCAGCTTAGGGCCCGGTGGGAATGAGCAGTTCTTC. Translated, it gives CASSLGPGGNEQFF.